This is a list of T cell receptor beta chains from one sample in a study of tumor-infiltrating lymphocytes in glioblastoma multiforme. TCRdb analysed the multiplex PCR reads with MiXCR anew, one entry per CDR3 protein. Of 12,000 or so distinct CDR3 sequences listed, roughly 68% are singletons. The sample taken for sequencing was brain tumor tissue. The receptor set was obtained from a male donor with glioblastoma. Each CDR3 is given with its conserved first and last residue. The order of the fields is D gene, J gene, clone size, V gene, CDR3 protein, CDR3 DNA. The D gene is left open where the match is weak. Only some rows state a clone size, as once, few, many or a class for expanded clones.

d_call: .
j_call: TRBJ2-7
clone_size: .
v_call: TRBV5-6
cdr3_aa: CASIQPQTYEQYF
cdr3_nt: TGTGCCAGCATCCAACCGCAGACCTACGAGCAGTACTTC

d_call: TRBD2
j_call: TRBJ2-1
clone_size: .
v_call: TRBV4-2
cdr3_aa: CASSQEERTSGYNEQFF
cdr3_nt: TGTGCCAGCAGCCAAGAAGAGAGAACTAGCGGCTACAATGAGCAATTCTTC

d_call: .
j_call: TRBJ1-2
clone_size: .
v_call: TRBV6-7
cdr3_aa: CASSLPQGSLGYTF
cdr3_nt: TGTGCCAGCAGTCTTCCGCAGGGATCACTTGGCTACACCTTC

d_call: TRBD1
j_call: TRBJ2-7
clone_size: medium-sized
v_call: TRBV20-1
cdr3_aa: CSAPGFGTGSREQYF
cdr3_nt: TGCAGTGCTCCAGGGTTCGGGACAGGGAGTCGCGAGCAGTACTTC

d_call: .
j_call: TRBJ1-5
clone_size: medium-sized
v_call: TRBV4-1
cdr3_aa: CASSRRAGDSNQPQHF
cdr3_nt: TGCGCCAGCAGCCGGCGGGCAGGGGATAGCAATCAGCCCCAGCATTTT

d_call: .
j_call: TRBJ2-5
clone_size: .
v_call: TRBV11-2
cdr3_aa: CASSIPGGWQETRYF
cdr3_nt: TGTGCCAGCAGCATTCCAGGAGGGTGGCAAGAGACCCGGTACTTC

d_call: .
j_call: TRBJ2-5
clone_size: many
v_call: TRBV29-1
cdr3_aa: CSVQLGLETQYF
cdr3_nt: TGCAGCGTACAACTGGGGTTAGAGACCCAGTACTTC

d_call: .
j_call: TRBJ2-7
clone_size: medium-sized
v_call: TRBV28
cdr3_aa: CASSGSYEQYF
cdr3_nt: TGTGCCAGCAGTGGGAGCTACGAGCAGTACTTC

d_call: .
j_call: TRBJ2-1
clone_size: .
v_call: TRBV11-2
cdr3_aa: CASARGDAYNEQFF
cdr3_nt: TGTGCCAGCGCCCGCGGGGATGCTTACAATGAGCAGTTCTTC

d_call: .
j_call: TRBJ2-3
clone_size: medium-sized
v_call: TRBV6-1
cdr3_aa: CASRAGTDSTDTQYF
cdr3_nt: TGTGCCAGCAGAGCCGGGACGGACAGCACAGATACGCAGTATTTT

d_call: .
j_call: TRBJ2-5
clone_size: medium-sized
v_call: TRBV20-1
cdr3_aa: CSARSLRGQETQYF
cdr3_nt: TGCAGTGCTAGAAGTCTTAGGGGTCAAGAGACCCAGTACTTC

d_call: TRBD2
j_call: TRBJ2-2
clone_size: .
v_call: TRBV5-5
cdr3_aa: CASSFSSSGEAGELFF
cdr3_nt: TGTGCCAGCAGCTTTAGTTCTAGCGGCGAGGCCGGGGAGCTGTTTTTT

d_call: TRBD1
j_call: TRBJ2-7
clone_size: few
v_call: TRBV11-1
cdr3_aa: CASSLARPDRGYEQYF
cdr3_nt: TGTGCCAGTAGCTTAGCGCGTCCGGACAGGGGGTACGAGCAATACTTC

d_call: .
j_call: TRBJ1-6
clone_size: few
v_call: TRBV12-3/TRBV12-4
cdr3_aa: CASSFGGSYNSPLHF
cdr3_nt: TGTGCCAGCAGTTTCGGGGGATCCTATAATTCACCCCTCCACTTT

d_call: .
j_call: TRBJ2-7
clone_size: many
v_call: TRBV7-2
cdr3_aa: CASSDLGEQYF
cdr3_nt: TGTGCCAGCAGCGACCTGGGTGAGCAGTACTTC

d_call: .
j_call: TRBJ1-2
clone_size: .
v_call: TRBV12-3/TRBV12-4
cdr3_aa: CASSEREGYGYTF
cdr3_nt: TGTGCCAGCAGTGAAAGGGAGGGCTATGGCTACACCTTC

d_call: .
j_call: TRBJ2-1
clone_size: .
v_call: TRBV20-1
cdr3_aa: CSARDYNERFF
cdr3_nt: TGCAGTGCTAGGGACTACAATGAGCGGTTTTTC

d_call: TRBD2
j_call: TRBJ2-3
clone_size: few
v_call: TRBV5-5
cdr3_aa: CASSPGLGRPDTQYF
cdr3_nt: TGTGCCAGCAGCCCGGGACTAGGGAGACCAGATACGCAGTACTTT

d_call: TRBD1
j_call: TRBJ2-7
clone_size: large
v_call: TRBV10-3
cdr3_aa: CAISESGQEQYF
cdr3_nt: TGTGCCATCAGTGAGTCGGGACAGGAGCAGTACTTC

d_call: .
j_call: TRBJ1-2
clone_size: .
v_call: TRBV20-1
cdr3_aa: CSTRGNYGYIF
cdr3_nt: TGCAGCACACGTGGCAACTATGGCTACATCTTC

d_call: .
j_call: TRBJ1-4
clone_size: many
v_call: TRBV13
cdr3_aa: CASSPRAANEKLFF
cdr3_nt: TGTGCCAGCAGCCCAAGGGCCGCTAATGAAAAACTGTTTTTT

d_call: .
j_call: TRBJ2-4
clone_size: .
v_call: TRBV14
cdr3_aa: CAISQAGVGNIQYF
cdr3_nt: TGTGCCATCAGCCAAGCCGGGGTGGGCAACATTCAGTACTTC

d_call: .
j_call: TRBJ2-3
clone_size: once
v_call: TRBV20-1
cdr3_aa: CSARGRGDTSTDMQYF
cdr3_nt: TGCAGTGCTAGAGGTAGAGGGGACACTAGCACAGATATGCAGTATTTT

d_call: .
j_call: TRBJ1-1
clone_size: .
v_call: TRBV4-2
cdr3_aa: CASGSRGEWTEAFF
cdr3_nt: TGTGCCAGCGGCTCTCGGGGGGAATGGACTGAAGCTTTCTTT

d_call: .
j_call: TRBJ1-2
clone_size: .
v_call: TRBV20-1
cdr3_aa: CSAGLGVPSYGCTF
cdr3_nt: TGCAGTGCTGGGTTGGGGGTTCCAAGCTATGGCTGCACCTTC

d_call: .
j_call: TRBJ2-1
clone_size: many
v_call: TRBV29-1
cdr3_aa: CSAWITSRDNEQFF
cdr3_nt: TGCAGCGCTTGGATCACTAGCCGAGACAATGAGCAGTTCTTC

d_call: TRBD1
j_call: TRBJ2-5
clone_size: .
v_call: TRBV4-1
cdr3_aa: CASSQVGGPGETQYF
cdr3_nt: TGCGCCAGCAGCCAAGTAGGGGGCCCCGGGGAGACCCAGTACTTC

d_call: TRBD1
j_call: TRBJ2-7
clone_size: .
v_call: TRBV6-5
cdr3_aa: CDSSYGGQASYEQCF
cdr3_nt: TGTGACAGCAGTTACGGGGGACAGGCCTCCTACGAGCAGTGCTTC

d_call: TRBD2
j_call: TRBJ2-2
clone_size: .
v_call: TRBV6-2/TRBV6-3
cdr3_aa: CASSYSGGATGELFF
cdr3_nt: TGTGCCAGCAGTTATAGCGGGGGGGCCACCGGGGAGCTGTTTTTT

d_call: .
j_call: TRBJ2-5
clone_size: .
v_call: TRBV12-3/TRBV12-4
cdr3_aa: CASSAYGTDQETQYF
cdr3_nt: TGTGCCAGCAGTGCCTACGGAACAGACCAAGAGACCCAGTACTTC

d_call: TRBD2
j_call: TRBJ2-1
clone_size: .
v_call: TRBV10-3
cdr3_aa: CATAPGLGSNEQFF
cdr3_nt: TGTGCCACCGCCCCGGGACTAGGAAGCAATGAGCAGTTCTTC

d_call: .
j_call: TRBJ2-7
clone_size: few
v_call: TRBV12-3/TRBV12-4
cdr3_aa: CASSWTGSYERYF
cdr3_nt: TGTGCCAGCAGTTGGACGGGCTCCTACGAGAGGTACTTC